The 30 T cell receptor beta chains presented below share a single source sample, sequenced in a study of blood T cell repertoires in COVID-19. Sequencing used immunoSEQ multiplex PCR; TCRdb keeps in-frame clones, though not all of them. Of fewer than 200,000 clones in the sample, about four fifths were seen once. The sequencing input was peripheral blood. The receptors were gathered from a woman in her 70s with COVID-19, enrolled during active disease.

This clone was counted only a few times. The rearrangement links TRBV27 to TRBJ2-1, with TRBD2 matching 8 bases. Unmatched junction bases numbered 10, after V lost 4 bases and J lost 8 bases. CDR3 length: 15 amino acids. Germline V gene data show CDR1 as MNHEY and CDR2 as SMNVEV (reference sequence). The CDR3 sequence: CASSSPSGFEDEQFF. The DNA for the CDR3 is TGTGCCAGCAGTTCCCCTAGCGGGTTCGAGGATGAGCAGTTCTTC.

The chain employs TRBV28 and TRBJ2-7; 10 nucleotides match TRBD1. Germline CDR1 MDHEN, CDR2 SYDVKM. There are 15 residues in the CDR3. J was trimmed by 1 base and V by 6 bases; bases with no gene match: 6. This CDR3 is CASSLPGQGSYEQYF. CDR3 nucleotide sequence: TGTGCCAGCAGCCTGCCGGGACAGGGGTCCTACGAGCAGTACTTC.

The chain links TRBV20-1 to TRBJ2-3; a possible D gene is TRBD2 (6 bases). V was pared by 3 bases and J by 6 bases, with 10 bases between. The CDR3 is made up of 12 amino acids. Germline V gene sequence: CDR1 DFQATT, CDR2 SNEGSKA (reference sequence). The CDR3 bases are TGCAGTGCTAGTATTCGGGGGGATACGCAGTATTTT. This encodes CSASIRGDTQYF.

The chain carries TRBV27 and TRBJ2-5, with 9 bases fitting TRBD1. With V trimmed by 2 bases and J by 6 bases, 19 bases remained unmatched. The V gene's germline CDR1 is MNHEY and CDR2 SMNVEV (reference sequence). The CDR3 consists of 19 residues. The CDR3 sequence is CASSLTGIPLGQGRKTQYF. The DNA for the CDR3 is TGTGCCAGCAGTTTAACCGGCATCCCGCTTGGACAGGGGAGGAAGACCCAGTACTTC.

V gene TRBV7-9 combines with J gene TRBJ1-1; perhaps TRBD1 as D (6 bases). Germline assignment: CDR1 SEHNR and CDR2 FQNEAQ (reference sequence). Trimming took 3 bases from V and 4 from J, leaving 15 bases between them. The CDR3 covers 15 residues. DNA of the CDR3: TGTGCCAGCAGCTTCACACAGGGTCGGAGCACTGAAGCTTTCTTT. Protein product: CASSFTQGRSTEAFF.

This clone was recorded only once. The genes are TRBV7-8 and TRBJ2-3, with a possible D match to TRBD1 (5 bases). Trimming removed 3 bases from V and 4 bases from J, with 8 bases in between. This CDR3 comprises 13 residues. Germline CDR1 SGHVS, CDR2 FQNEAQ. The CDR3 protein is CASSFDSSDTQYF. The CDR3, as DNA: TGTGCCAGCAGCTTCGACAGTTCAGATACGCAGTATTTT.

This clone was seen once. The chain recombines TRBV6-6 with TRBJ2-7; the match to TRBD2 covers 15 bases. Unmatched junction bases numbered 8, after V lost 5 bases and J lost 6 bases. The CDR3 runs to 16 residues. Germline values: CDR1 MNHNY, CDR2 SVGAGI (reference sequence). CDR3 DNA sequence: TGTGCCAGCAGTCTCGGACTAGCGGGAGGGAACAGCGAGCAGTACTTC. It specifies CASSLGLAGGNSEQYF.

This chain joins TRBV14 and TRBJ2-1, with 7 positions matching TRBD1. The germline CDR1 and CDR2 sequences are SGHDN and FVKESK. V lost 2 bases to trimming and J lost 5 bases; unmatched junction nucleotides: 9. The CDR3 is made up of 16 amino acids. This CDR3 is CASSQRGRSGNNEQFF. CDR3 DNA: TGTGCCAGCAGCCAAAGGGGGCGCTCAGGGAACAATGAGCAGTTCTTC.

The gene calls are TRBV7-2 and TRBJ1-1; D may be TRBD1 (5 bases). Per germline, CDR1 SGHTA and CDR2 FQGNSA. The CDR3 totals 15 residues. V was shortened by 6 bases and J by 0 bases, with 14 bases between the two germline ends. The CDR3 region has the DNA TGTGCCAGCAGGTTTGGGGCAGGGATGAACACTGAAGCTTTCTTT. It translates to CASRFGAGMNTEAFF.

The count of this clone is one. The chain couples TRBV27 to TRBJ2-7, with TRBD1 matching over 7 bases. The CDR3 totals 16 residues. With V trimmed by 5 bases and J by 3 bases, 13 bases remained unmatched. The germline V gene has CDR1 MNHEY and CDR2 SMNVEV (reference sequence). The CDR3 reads CASSPPPSTGIYEQYF. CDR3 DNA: TGTGCCAGCAGTCCCCCCCCCTCGACAGGGATCTACGAGCAGTACTTC.

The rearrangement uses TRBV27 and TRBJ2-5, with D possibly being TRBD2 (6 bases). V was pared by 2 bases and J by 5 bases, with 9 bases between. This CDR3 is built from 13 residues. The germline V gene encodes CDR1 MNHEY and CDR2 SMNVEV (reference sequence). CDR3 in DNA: TGTGCCAGCAGTTTACATGGGAGGGAGACCCAGTACTTC. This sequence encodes CASSLHGRETQYF.

Written as DNA, the CDR3 is TGTGCCAGCAGCTTAGGCGGGAGCGGGAGGGCTTACAATGAGCAGTTCTTC. It codes for CASSLGGSGRAYNEQFF. This chain uses TRBV7-2 with TRBJ2-1; 10 bases are shared with TRBD2. This CDR3 comprises 17 residues. Germline V lookup: CDR1 SGHTA, CDR2 FQGNSA. The V segment lost 1 base and the J segment 4 bases; nucleotides outside the gene matches: 7.

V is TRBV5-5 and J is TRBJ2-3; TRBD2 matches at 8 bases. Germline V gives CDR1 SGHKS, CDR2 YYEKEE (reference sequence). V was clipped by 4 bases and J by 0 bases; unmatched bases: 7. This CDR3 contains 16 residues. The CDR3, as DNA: TGTGCCAGCAGCCCCGGGGGGGGGCTGAGCACAGATACGCAGTATTTT. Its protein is CASSPGGGLSTDTQYF.

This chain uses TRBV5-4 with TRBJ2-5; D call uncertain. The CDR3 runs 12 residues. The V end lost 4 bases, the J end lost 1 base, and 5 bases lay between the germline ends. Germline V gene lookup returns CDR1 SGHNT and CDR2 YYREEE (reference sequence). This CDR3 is CASSILQETQYF. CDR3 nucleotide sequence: TGTGCCAGCAGCATTCTCCAAGAGACCCAGTACTTC.

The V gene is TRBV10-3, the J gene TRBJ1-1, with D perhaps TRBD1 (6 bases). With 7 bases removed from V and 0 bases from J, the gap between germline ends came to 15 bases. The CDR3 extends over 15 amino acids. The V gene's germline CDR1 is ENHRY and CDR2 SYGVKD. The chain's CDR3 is CAITQGVRMNTEAFF. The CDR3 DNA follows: TGTGCCATCACACAGGGAGTAAGGATGAACACTGAAGCTTTCTTT.

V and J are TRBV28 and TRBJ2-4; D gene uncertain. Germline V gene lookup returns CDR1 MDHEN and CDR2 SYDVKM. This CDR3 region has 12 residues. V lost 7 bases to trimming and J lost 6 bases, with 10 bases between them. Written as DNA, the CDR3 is TGTGCCAGCACCCCACGAGGAAACATTCAGTACTTC. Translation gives CASTPRGNIQYF.

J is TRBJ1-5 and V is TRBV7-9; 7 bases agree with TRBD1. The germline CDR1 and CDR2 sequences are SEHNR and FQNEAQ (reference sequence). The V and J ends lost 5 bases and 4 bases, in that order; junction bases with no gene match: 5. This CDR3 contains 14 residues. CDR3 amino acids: CASSRTGSNQPQHF. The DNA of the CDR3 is TGTGCCAGCAGCAGGACAGGTAGTAATCAGCCCCAGCATTTT.

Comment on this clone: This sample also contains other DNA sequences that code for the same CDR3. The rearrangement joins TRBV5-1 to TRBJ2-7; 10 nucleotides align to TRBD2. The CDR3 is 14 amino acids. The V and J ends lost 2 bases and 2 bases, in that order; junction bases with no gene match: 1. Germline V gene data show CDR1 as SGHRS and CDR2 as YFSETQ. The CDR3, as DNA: TGCGCCAGCAGCTTAGCGGGAGGGCCCTACGAGCAGTACTTC. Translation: CASSLAGGPYEQYF.

CDR3 sequence reads: CASRPGQGQLSPLHF. CDR3 coding DNA: TGTGCCAGCAGACCCGGACAGGGCCAACTTTCACCCCTCCACTTT. This chain connects TRBV28 to TRBJ1-6; 8 bases map to TRBD1. V lost 6 bases, J lost 9 bases, and 10 bases stayed unmatched. The CDR3 consists of 15 residues. The V gene's germline CDR1 is MDHEN and CDR2 SYDVKM. The variable domain in full, with the rest retrieved from reference TRBV28 and TRBJ1-6, is DVKVTQSSRYLVKRTGEKVFLECVQDMDHENMFWYRQDPGLGLRLIYFSYDVKMKEKGDIPEGYSVSREKKERFSLILESASTNQTSMYLCASRPGQGQLSPLHFGNGTRLTVT.

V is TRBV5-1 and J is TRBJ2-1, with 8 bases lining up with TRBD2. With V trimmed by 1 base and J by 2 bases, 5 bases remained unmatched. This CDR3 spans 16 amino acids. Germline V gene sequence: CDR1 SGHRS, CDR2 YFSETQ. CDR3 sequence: CASSLMAGRAYNEQFF. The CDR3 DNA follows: TGCGCCAGCAGCTTGATGGCCGGGAGGGCCTACAATGAGCAGTTCTTC.

Here the CDR3 DNA reads TGTGCCAGCAGCTTGATGGCAGGGCAGCGCTACACCTTC. Protein sequence: CASSLMAGQRYTF. The chain uses TRBV5-4 and TRBJ1-2; the D gene is possibly TRBD1 (5 bases). This CDR3 has 13 residues. From germline, CDR1 is SGHNT and CDR2 YYREEE (reference sequence). The V gene lost 1 base and the J gene lost 9 bases, with 13 bases spanning the gap.

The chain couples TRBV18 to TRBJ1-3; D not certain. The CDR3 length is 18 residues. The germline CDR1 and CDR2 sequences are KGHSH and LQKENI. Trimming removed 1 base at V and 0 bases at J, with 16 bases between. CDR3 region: CASSPLEALTNSGNTIYF. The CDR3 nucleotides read TGTGCCAGCTCACCACTTGAGGCGCTAACAAACTCTGGAAACACCATATATTTT.

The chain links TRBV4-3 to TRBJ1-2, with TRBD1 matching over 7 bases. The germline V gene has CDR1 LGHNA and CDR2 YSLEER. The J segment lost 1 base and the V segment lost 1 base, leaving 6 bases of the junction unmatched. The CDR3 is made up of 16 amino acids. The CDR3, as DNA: TGCGCCAGCAGCCAAGTGGGACAGCTAGTTAACTATGGCTACACCTTC. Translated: CASSQVGQLVNYGYTF.

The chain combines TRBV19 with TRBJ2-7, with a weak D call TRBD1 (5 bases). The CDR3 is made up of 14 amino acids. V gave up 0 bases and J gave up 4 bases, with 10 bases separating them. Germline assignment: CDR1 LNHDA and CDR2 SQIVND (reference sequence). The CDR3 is CASSIDPNRYEQYF. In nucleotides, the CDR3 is TGTGCCAGTAGTATAGACCCCAACAGGTACGAGCAGTACTTC.

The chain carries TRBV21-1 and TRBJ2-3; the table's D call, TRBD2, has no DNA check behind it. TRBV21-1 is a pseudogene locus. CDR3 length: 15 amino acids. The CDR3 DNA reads TGTGCCAGCAGCAGAAGAGCGGGAGCTGTAGATACGCAGTATTTT. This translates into CASSRRAGAVDTQYF.

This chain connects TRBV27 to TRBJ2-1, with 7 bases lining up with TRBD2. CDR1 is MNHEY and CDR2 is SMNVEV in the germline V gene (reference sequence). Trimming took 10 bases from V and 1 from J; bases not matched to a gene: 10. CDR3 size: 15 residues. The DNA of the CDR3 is TGTGCCACCGGGTTGGGAGGGCAATCCTACAATGAGCAGTTCTTC. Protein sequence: CATGLGGQSYNEQFF.

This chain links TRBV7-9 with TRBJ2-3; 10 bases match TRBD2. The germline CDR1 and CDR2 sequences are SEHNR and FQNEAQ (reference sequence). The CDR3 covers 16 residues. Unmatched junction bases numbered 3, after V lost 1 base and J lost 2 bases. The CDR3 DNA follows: TGTGCCAGCAGCTTAGGACTAGCGGGTACCACAGATACGCAGTATTTT. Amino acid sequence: CASSLGLAGTTDTQYF.

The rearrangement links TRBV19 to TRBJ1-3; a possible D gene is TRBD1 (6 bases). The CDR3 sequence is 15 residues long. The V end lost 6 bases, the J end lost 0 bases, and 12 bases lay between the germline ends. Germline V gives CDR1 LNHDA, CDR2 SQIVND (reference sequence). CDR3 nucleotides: TGTGCCAGTAGGGTGGGGACAATCTCTGGAAACACCATATATTTT. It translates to CASRVGTISGNTIYF.

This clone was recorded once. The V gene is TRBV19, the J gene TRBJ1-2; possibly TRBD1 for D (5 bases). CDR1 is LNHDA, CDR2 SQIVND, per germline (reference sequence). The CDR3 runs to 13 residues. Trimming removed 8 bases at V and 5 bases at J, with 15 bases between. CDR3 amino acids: CASGGGIWYGYTF. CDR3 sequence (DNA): TGTGCCAGTGGCGGGGGGATATGGTATGGCTACACCTTC. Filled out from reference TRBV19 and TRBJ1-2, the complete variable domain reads DGGITQSPKYLFRKEGQNVTLSCEQNLNHDAMYWYRQDPGQGLRLIYYSQIVNDFQKGDIAEGYSVSREKKESFPLTVTSAQKNPTAFYLCASGGGIWYGYTFGSGTRLTVV.

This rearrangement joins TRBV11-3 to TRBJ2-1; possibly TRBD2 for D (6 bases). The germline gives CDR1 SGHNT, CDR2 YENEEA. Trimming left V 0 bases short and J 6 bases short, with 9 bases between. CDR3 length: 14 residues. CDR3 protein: CASSLEREVNEQFF. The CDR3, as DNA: TGTGCCAGCAGCTTAGAAAGGGAGGTCAATGAGCAGTTCTTC.